A selection of T cell receptor beta chains follows, all from one sample in a study of control samples from healthy donors and cancer patients. The method was immunoSEQ multiplex PCR; TCRdb's version includes in-frame clones alone and lacks a portion of them. In the table there are roughly 120,000 clones, 90% to 95% of which are singletons. The specimen sequenced was blood. These receptors were obtained from a woman younger than 35 in good health. Each CDR3 is given with its conserved first and last residue. D genes are given only for firm matches. Size values are once, few and many counts, or a class for expanded clones, and some rows have none.

j_gene	d_gene	abundance	v_gene	CDR3nt	CDR3aa
TRBJ1-4	-	-	TRBV6-2/TRBV6-3	TGTGCCAGCAGTATTACAGGGAGGCGAACTAATGAAAAACTGTTTTTT	CASSITGRRTNEKLFF
TRBJ2-7	-	-	TRBV12-3/TRBV12-4	TGTGCCAGCAGATCCGGGACGTATGTGCGCTTC	CASRSGTYVRF
TRBJ1-5	-	-	TRBV19	TGTGCCAGTAGTCTTACACCTAGAACAGGTAATCAGCCCCAGCATTTT	CASSLTPRTGNQPQHF
TRBJ2-2	TRBD2	-	TRBV28	TGTGCCAGCAGTAAAGGGACTAGCGGGAACACCGGGGAGCTGTTTTTT	CASSKGTSGNTGELFF
TRBJ2-3	-	-	TRBV7-2	TGTGCCAGCAGCTTAGCAGGCAGGGATACGCAGTATTTT	CASSLAGRDTQYF
TRBJ2-2	TRBD1	-	TRBV24-1	TGTGCCACCAGTGATACAGGGGCCCCCGGGGAGCTGTTTTTT	CATSDTGAPGELFF
TRBJ1-2	-	once	TRBV7-9	TGTGCCAGCAGCTTGGGGCTCGGGGGGGCGAACTATGGCTACACCTTC	CASSLGLGGANYGYTF
TRBJ1-5	TRBD1	few	TRBV7-2	TGTGCCAGCAGCCCGCGACAGGGGATCAATCAGCCCCAGCATTTT	CASSPRQGINQPQHF
TRBJ1-1	-	few	TRBV7-3	TGTGCCAGCAGCCTTAGGGCCGATGCCCCAGCAGCTTTCTTT	CASSLRADAPAAFF
TRBJ1-1	-	-	TRBV2	TGTGCCAGCAATTATAAACAGGGTTTCACTGAAGCTTTCTTT	CASNYKQGFTEAFF
TRBJ1-4	TRBD1	once	TRBV3-1/TRBV3-2	TGTGCCAGCAGCCCATTTCCGGGACAGGGGGCTAGTGAAAAACTGTTTTTT	CASSPFPGQGASEKLFF
TRBJ1-3	TRBD1	-	TRBV4-3	TGCGCCAGCAGCCAAGATAGACAGGGGGTCGGGGCGGGAGGAAACACCATATATTTT	CASSQDRQGVGAGGNTIYF
TRBJ2-3	TRBD2	-	TRBV18	TGTGCCAGCTCACCAGCAGCGGGGGCCCTTAGCACAGATACGCAGTATTTT	CASSPAAGALSTDTQYF
TRBJ2-1	TRBD2	-	TRBV28	TGTGCCAGCAGTCATAGTTCTAGCGGGAGGGGTTTCTACAATGAGCAGTTCTTC	CASSHSSSGRGFYNEQFF
TRBJ2-1	-	-	TRBV6-2/TRBV6-3	TGTGCCAGCAGTTACCGGGCTTTATCCCTGTTGGATGAGCAGTTCTTC	CASSYRALSLLDEQFF
TRBJ2-1	-	-	TRBV12-5	TGTGCTAGTGGTCGGACAGACTCCCTCCACAATGAGCAGTTCTTC	CASGRTDSLHNEQFF
TRBJ2-7	-	once	TRBV5-5	TGTGCCAGCAGCCGACGCCTTGAAGGGGTAGAGGAGCAGTACTTC	CASSRRLEGVEEQYF
TRBJ2-7	-	-	TRBV6-5	TGTGCCAGCACTAAACGCTGGGGCGGGGATTCGGAGCAGTACTTC	CASTKRWGGDSEQYF
TRBJ1-1	-	once	TRBV5-1	TGCGCCAGCAGGGACAGCGTGAACACTGAAGCTTTCTTT	CASRDSVNTEAFF
TRBJ2-7	TRBD2	-	TRBV30	TGTGCCTGGAGTCCCACCGGGGGGGGGCGATTCTCCTACGAGCAGTACTTC	CAWSPTGGGRFSYEQYF
TRBJ2-5	-	-	TRBV7-2	TGTGCCAGCAGCTTTATGGGGCGTGGAGAGACCCAGTACTTC	CASSFMGRGETQYF
TRBJ2-3	-	-	TRBV29-1	TGCAGCGTTTACGGTGGGTTTACGCAGTATTTT	CSVYGGFTQYF
TRBJ1-2	-	-	TRBV10-3	TGTGCCATCAGTGAGTCTAAGGGACTCGATGGCTACACCTTC	CAISESKGLDGYTF
TRBJ2-1	-	once	TRBV21-1	TGTGCCAGCACCCCGAAAAAAAGTCAAGACAGGGTTACAAACAATGAGCAGTTCTTC	CASTPKKSQDRVTNNEQFF
TRBJ2-1	-	-	TRBV7-2	TGTGCCAGCAGCCCACCCCAAGTTAGGGGCAATGAGCAGTTCTTC	CASSPPQVRGNEQFF
TRBJ1-4	-	-	TRBV6-5	TGTGCCAGCAGTCGTCCGGCTCATAATGAAAAACTGTTTTTT	CASSRPAHNEKLFF
TRBJ2-1	-	-	TRBV11-2	TGTGCCAGCAGCCTAACTGGGGGCGGGAGTAATAGTAATGAGCAGTTCTTC	CASSLTGGGSNSNEQFF
TRBJ1-6	TRBD1	once	TRBV12-5	TGTGCTAGTGGTTTGTTCCCCGGGACAGCCCTTAATTCACCCCTCCACTTT	CASGLFPGTALNSPLHF
TRBJ2-5	TRBD1	-	TRBV24-1	TGTGCCACCGGGACAGGGGGAGAGACCCAGTACTTC	CATGTGGETQYF
TRBJ1-2	-	-	TRBV7-9	TGTGCCAGCAGCTCGACCGACCGGGACTCCTATGGCTACACCTTC	CASSSTDRDSYGYTF
TRBJ2-5	TRBD2	once	TRBV2	TGTGCCAGCAGTCCTCTGACTAGCGGGGGGTCCCGCCAAGAGACCCAGTACTTC	CASSPLTSGGSRQETQYF
TRBJ2-1	TRBD2	-	TRBV19	TGTGCCAGTAGTAGTATAAGCGGGAGGGCCAAGTACAATGAGCAGTTCTTC	CASSSISGRAKYNEQFF
TRBJ1-5	TRBD1	-	TRBV6-2/TRBV6-3	TGTGCCAGCAGTTATGTAAGGGGGCTAACGGGTCAGCCCCAGCATTTT	CASSYVRGLTGQPQHF
TRBJ2-3	-	-	TRBV5-1	TGCGCCAGCAGCTTGTACAGATCGAGCACAGATACGCAGTATTTT	CASSLYRSSTDTQYF
TRBJ1-5	-	-	TRBV20-1	TGCAGTGCTAGTTATGCGACAGAATATCTGCAGCCCCAGCATTTT	CSASYATEYLQPQHF